In this sample, the clone carrying this T cell receptor (beta chain) turned up many times. The antigen is not known. This specimen belongs to a study of T cells in Graves' hyperthyroidism and ophthalmopathy. Germline lookup yields CDR1 MDHEN and CDR2 SYDVKM. Trimming took 2 bases from V and 0 from J, leaving 21 bases between them. The CDR3 totals 19 residues. The study included ophthalmopathy patients with Clinical Activity Score at least 3, NOSPECS grade at least 4 and duration under 3 months. Uncontrolled infection, other autoimmune disease, pregnancy or lactation disqualified patients from enrolment. Diagnosis rested on symptoms, serum thyroxine and TRAb, thyroid ultrasound, and orbital computed tomography. Regions amplified from RNA transcripts were the TCR beta CDR3 regions. Primed by the HTBI set, a first-round RT-PCR was run on the TCR CDR3. TCRdb called the multiplex PCR reads again in MiXCR, with one record for every CDR3 protein. The profile covers around 390,000 distinct CDR3 sequences, with approximately 15% appearing a single time and about 19% taken by the ten largest.

Study results and caveats: Most thyroid clonotypes expanded above 0.001 were also detected in blood.

This chain links TRBV28 with TRBJ2-3; D possibly corresponds to TRBD1 (6 bases). This clonotype originated in a woman in her twenties or thirties with Graves' ophthalmopathy. The specimen sequenced was blood. The CDR3 protein is CASSLPNIYRESSTDTQYF. The CDR3 nucleotides read TGTGCCAGCAGTTTACCCAATATTTACAGGGAGAGTAGCACAGATACGCAGTATTTT.